This T cell receptor (beta chain) was profiled in a study of T cell repertoires in cytomegalovirus infection. This clonotype was found many times. Germline loops: CDR1 LGHDT, CDR2 YNNKEL (reference sequence). The CDR3 contains 17 residues. Trimming removed 0 bases from V and 0 bases from J, with 12 bases in between. TCRdb itself ran the reads through MiXCR, one entry per CDR3 protein. The sample records around 440,000 distinct CDR3 sequences, approximately 11% being singletons. The source of this sequence is a human donor in good health (CMV status not recorded). Some clones in this sample may be carry-over from other donors' samples. The source material was PBMCs. The chain joins TRBV3-1 to TRBJ2-4, with D possibly being TRBD2 (5 bases). CDR3 region: CASSQDLGILAKNIQYF. The CDR3 nucleotides read TGTGCCAGCAGCCAAGATCTCGGGATCCTAGCCAAAAACATTCAGTACTTC. The full variable domain, its missing parts supplied by reference TRBV3-1 and TRBJ2-4, is DTAVSQTPKYLVTQMGNDKSIKCEQNLGHDTMYWYKQDSKKFLKIMFSYNNKELIINETVPNRFSPKSPDKAHLNLHINSLELGDSAVYFCASSQDLGILAKNIQYFGAGTRLSVL.